The 9 T cell receptor beta chains presented below share a single source sample, sequenced in a study of OX40 agonist ivuxolimab in advanced cancers. Sequencing was performed with immunoSEQ multiplex PCR; in TCRdb, only in-frame clones are kept and a portion is missing. The sample lists about 66,000 clones, around four fifths seen once, with 2.5% in the top ten. The source material was CD4+ or CD8+ T cells sorted from blood, sampled in a trial of the OX40 agonist ivuxolimab. Receptors originate from an adult with an advanced solid tumor such as melanoma, head and neck, liver or kidney cancer.

V and J are TRBV7-9 and TRBJ2-1; 8 positions agree with TRBD2. The CDR3 runs to 15 residues. Germline trimming cut 3 bases from V and 5 bases from J; bases unmatched to any gene: 6. CDR1 is SEHNR, CDR2 FQNEAQ, per germline (reference sequence). The DNA of the CDR3 is TGTGCCAGCAGCTTTGACCTAGCGGGCGACAATGAGCAGTTCTTC. Its translation: CASSFDLAGDNEQFF.

The rearrangement joins TRBV30 to TRBJ2-1, with 7 bases fitting TRBD2. Germline assignment: CDR1 GTSNPN and CDR2 SVGIG (reference sequence). The CDR3 is made up of 15 amino acids. The junction had 6 bases not matched to a gene; V was cut back by 0 bases and J by 4 bases. CDR3 nucleotide sequence: TGTGCCTGGAGTGTTGGCGGGAGAGGGTACAATGAGCAGTTCTTC. Its protein product is CAWSVGGRGYNEQFF.

The chain links TRBV7-9 to TRBJ2-1; 13 positions agree with TRBD2. V lost 5 bases and J lost 7; bases outside the gene matches: 11. CDR3 length: 17 residues. CDR1 is SEHNR, CDR2 FQNEAQ, per germline (reference sequence). The CDR3 reads CASSPLVGLAGLNEQFF. Written as DNA, the CDR3 is TGTGCCAGCAGCCCTCTAGTGGGACTAGCGGGATTAAATGAGCAGTTCTTC. Filled out from reference TRBV7-9 and TRBJ2-1, the complete variable domain reads DTGVSQNPRHKITKRGQNVTFRCDPISEHNRLYWYRQTLGQGPEFLTYFQNEAQLEKSRLLSDRFSAERPKGSFSTLEIQRTEQGDSAMYLCASSPLVGLAGLNEQFFGPGTRLTVL.

The chain has TRBV19 and TRBJ1-2; D may be TRBD1 (6 bases). This CDR3 is built from 15 residues. The germline V gene encodes CDR1 LNHDA and CDR2 SQIVND (reference sequence). The V and J ends lost 2 bases and 8 bases respectively, with 18 bases between them. CDR3 nucleotides: TGTGCCAGTAGTATAACTACAGGGAATCAGAGGGGCTACACCTTC. It yields the protein CASSITTGNQRGYTF.

Only a few counts were recorded for this clone. The chain employs TRBV6-5 and TRBJ2-5; 9 bases map to TRBD2. CDR3 length equals 13 residues. With 8 bases clipped from V and 1 base from J, the junction kept 2 bases outside the gene matches. Germline V gene sequence: CDR1 MNHEY, CDR2 SVGAGI. The CDR3 region is CASAGGFQETQYF. The CDR3 nucleotides are TGTGCCAGCGCGGGGGGGTTCCAAGAGACCCAGTACTTC.

This clone has just a few counts. This sequence joins TRBV4-1 and TRBJ2-4; D perhaps matches TRBD2 (5 bases). V dropped 0 bases and J dropped 2 bases, with 14 bases sitting between them. Germline loops: CDR1 MGHRA, CDR2 YSYEKL. The CDR3 sequence is 17 residues long. The CDR3: CASSQDPSPTTKNIQYF. CDR3 DNA: TGCGCCAGCAGCCAAGATCCCTCGCCGACTACCAAAAACATTCAGTACTTC.

A single count supports this clone. The genes are TRBV4-2 and TRBJ2-7; D possibly corresponds to TRBD1 (5 bases). V was shortened by 0 bases and J by 3 bases, with 12 bases between the two germline ends. CDR1 is LGHNA and CDR2 is YNFKEQ in the germline V gene. The CDR3 totals 15 residues. CDR3 coding DNA: TGTGCCAGCAGCCAAGAGACTCAGGGAATCTACGAGCAGTACTTC. Its protein product is CASSQETQGIYEQYF.

The chain carries TRBV7-8 and TRBJ2-7; no firm D call. The CDR3 consists of 12 residues. The V gene lost 5 bases and the J gene lost 5 bases, with 10 bases spanning the gap. Germline V lookup: CDR1 SGHVS, CDR2 FQNEAQ. This chain's CDR3 is CASSEIKDEQYF. As DNA, the CDR3 is TGTGCCAGCAGCGAGATAAAGGACGAGCAGTACTTC.

This clone was detected only once. CDR3 region: CASSPQGRNTGELFF. The CDR3 region has the DNA TGTGCCAGCAGCCCCCAAGGGAGAAACACCGGGGAGCTGTTTTTT. The V gene is TRBV7-9, the J gene TRBJ2-2; tentative D call: TRBD2 (5 bases). This CDR3 contains 15 residues. Germline-derived CDR1 and CDR2 are SEHNR and FQNEAQ (reference sequence). V lost 5 bases and J 2 bases, leaving 12 bases between the germline ends.